The rows below give T cell receptor beta chains drawn from one sample of a study of CD8+ T cells in alopecia areata. The method was immunoSEQ multiplex PCR; TCRdb's version includes in-frame clones alone and lacks a portion of them. The sample lists about 200,000 clones, 60% seen once, with just over 1% in the top ten. Source: CD4+ T cells sorted from blood, taken at week 24, from a patient treated with tofacitinib. The receptors here all came from a human donor with alopecia areata. Both conserved end residues are part of each CDR3. The order of the fields is D gene, J gene, clone size, V gene, CDR3 DNA, CDR3 protein. The D gene is left open where the match is weak. Not all rows give a size; the values are once, few, many and, for expanded clones, a class.

TRBD1 | TRBJ1-2 | NA | TRBV7-9 | TGTGCCAGCAGCTCCAGGGCAGGGGGCGACTTAGCCTATGGCTACACCTTC | CASSSRAGGDLAYGYTF
NA | TRBJ1-2 | NA | TRBV29-1 | TGCAGCGGGTCCGAAGCGGGTGGCTACACCTTC | CSGSEAGGYTF
TRBD1 | TRBJ2-3 | NA | TRBV15 | TGTGCCACCAGCAAGCCAGGGGGCCTAGGAGATACGCAGTATTTT | CATSKPGGLGDTQYF
NA | TRBJ1-1 | NA | TRBV7-2 | TGTGCCAGCAGCCGAGCCGGAGGGGCCGCTTTCTTT | CASSRAGGAAFF
NA | TRBJ1-6 | NA | TRBV30 | TGTGCCTGGAGTGTTGGGGCAGTTAATTCACCCCTCCACTTT | CAWSVGAVNSPLHF
NA | TRBJ1-2 | NA | TRBV9 | TGTGCCAGCAGCCAAGTAGCCCAGATTAATGGCTACACCTTC | CASSQVAQINGYTF
TRBD1 | TRBJ1-4 | NA | TRBV29-1 | TGCAGCGCAGGGGGAACTAATGAAAAACTGTTTTTT | CSAGGTNEKLFF
NA | TRBJ2-5 | NA | TRBV19 | TGTGCCAGTAGCCCCCGTAAGGGCAGTCAAGAGACCCAGTACTTC | CASSPRKGSQETQYF
TRBD2 | TRBJ2-1 | NA | TRBV10-3 | TGTGCCATCAGTAAGACTAGCGGGGGGACGTACGGTGAGCAGTTCTTC | CAISKTSGGTYGEQFF
TRBD1 | TRBJ2-1 | few | TRBV29-1 | TGCGCGTATGGGACAGGGGACTTGGATGAGCAGTTCTTC | CAYGTGDLDEQFF
TRBD1 | TRBJ1-1 | NA | TRBV18 | TGTGCCAGCTCACCCCGACAGGGGGCCTTTGAAGCTTTCTTT | CASSPRQGAFEAFF
NA | TRBJ1-1 | NA | TRBV4-1 | TGCGCCAGCAGCCAAGATGAAGGTTCAGGGCAGCTGAACACTGAAGCTTTCTTT | CASSQDEGSGQLNTEAFF
NA | TRBJ1-5 | NA | TRBV30 | TGTGCCTGGAGTGAGGCAGCCAATCAGCCCCAGCATTTT | CAWSEAANQPQHF
NA | TRBJ1-2 | NA | TRBV5-1 | TGCGCCAGCAGCTTGTCGCCCGGGGAAGGACGAGGCTACACCTTC | CASSLSPGEGRGYTF
TRBD1 | TRBJ1-5 | once | TRBV30 | TGTGCCTGGAGATTACAGGGGGCTGGCAATCAGCCCCAGCATTTT | CAWRLQGAGNQPQHF
NA | TRBJ1-2 | NA | TRBV30 | TGTGCCTCCTCGGGACTTTACACGGTCGGCTACACCTTC | CASSGLYTVGYTF
NA | TRBJ2-7 | NA | TRBV20-1 | TGCAGTGCCGTCGGTGTGGAGCAGTACTTC | CSAVGVEQYF